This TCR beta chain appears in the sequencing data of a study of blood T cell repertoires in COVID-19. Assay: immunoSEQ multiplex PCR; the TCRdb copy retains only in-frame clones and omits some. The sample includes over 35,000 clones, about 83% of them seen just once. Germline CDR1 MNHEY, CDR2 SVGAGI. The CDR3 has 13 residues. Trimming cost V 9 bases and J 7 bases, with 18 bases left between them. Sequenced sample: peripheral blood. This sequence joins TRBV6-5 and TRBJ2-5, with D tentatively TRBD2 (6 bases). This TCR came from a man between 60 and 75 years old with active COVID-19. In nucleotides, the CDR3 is TGTGCCAGTTCCCCATTCCAAGCGGGGACCCAGTACTTC. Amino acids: CASSPFQAGTQYF.